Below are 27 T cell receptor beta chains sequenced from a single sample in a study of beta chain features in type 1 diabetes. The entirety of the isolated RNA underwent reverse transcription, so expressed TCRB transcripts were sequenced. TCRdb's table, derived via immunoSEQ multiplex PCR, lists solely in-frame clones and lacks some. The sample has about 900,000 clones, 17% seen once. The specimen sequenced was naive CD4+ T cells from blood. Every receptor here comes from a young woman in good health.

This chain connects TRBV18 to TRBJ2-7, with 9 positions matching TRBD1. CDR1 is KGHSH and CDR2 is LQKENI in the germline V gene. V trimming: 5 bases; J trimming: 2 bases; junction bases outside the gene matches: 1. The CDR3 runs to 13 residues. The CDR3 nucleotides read TGTGCCAGCTCAAACAGGGGGCCCTACGAGCAGTACTTC. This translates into CASSNRGPYEQYF.

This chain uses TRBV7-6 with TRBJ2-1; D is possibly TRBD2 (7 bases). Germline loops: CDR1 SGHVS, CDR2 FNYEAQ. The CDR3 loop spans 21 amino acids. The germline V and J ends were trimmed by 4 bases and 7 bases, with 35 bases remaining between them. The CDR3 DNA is TGTGCCAGCAGCTCCACAGAAGCCCGGACTAGATTCACCCGCCAGGGGAATGAGCAGTTCTTC. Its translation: CASSSTEARTRFTRQGNEQFF.

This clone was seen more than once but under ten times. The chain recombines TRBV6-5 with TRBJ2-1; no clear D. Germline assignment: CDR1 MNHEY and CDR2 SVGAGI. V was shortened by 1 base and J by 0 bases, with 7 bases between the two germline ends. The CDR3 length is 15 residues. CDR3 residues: CASSYLYTSYNEQFF. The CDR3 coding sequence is TGTGCCAGCAGTTACTTGTATACCTCCTACAATGAGCAGTTCTTC.

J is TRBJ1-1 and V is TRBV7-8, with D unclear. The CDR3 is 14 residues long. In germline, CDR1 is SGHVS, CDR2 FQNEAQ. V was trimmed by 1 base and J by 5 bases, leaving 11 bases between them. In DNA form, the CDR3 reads TGTGCCAGCAGCTTAGACCAGCGGGTGACTGAAGCTTTCTTT. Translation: CASSLDQRVTEAFF.

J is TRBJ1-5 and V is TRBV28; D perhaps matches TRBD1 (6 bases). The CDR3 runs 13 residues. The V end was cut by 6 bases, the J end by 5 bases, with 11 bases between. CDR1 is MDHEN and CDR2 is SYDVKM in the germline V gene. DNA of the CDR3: TGTGCCAGCAGAAGGACAGAGTATCAGCCCCAGCATTTT. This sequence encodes CASRRTEYQPQHF.

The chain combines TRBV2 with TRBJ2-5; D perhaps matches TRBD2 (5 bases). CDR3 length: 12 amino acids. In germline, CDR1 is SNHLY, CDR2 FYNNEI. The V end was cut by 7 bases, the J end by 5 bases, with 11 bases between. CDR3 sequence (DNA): TGTGCCAGCAATGAGGGTTTGGAGACCCAGTACTTC. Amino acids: CASNEGLETQYF. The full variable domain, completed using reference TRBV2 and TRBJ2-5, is EPEVTQTPSHQVTQMGQEVILRCVPISNHLYFYWYRQILGQKVEFLVSFYNNEISEKSEIFDDQFSVERPDGSNFTLKIRSTKLEDSAMYFCASNEGLETQYFGPGTRLLVL.

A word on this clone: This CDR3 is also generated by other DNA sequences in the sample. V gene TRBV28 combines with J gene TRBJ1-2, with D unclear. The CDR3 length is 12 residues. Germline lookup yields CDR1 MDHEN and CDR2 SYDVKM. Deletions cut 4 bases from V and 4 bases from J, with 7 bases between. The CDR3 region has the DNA TGTGCCAGCAGTTCCGGCTCCTATGGCTACACCTTC. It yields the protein CASSSGSYGYTF.

CDR3 DNA: TGTGCCAGCAGTTTCTTCCTTCCTTCCTACGAGCAGTACTTC. Encoded protein: CASSFFLPSYEQYF. The chain uses TRBV28 and TRBJ2-7; D not certain. Trimming shortened V by 3 bases and J by 1 base, and 10 bases separated the two germline ends. The CDR3 spans 14 residues. Looked up from germline, CDR1 is MDHEN and CDR2 is SYDVKM.

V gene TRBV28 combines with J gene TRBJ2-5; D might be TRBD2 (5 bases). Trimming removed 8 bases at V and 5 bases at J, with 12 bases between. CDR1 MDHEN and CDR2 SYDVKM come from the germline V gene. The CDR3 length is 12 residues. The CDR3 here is CASGRVGETQYF. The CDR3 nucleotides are TGTGCCAGCGGGCGGGTTGGGGAGACCCAGTACTTC.

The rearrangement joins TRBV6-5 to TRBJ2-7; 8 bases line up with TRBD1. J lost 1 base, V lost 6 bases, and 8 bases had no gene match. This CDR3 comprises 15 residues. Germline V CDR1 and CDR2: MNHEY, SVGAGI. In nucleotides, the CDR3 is TGTGCCAGCAGAAGAGGACAGGGTGGGTCCTACGAGCAGTACTTC. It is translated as CASRRGQGGSYEQYF.

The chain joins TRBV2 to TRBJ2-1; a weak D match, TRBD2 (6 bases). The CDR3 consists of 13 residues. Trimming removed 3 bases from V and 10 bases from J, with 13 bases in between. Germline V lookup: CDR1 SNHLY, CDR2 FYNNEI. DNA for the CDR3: TGTGCCAGCAGTGATGGGGGAGGCTACGAGCAGTTCTTC. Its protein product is CASSDGGGYEQFF.

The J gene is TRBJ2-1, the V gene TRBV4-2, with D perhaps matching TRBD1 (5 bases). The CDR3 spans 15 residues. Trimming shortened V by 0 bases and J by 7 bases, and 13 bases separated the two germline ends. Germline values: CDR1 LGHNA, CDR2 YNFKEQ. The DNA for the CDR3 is TGTGCCAGCAGCCAAGATCAACGACCAGGGAATGAGCAGTTCTTC. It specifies CASSQDQRPGNEQFF.

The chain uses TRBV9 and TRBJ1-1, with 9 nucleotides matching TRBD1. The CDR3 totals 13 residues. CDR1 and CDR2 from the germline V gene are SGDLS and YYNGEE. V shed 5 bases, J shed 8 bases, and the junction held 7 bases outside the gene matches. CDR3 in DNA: TGTGCCAGCAGTTCCGGGACAGGGAGGGAAGCTTTCTTT. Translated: CASSSGTGREAFF.

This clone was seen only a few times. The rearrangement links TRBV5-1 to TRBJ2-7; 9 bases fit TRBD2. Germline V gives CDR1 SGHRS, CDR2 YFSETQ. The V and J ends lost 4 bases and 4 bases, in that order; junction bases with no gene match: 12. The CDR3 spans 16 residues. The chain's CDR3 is CASSVNSGSEMYEQYF. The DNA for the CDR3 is TGCGCCAGCAGCGTAAATAGCGGGAGTGAAATGTACGAGCAGTACTTC.

CDR3 sequence (DNA): TGTGCCATCAGTGCGGGGGACCTAGCCAAAAACATTCAGTACTTC. Translated: CAISAGDLAKNIQYF. V gene TRBV10-3 combines with J gene TRBJ2-4, with D perhaps matching TRBD2 (6 bases). Germline CDR1 is ENHRY and CDR2 is SYGVKD. V lost 4 bases and J lost 0, with 10 bases in between. The CDR3 length is 15 residues.

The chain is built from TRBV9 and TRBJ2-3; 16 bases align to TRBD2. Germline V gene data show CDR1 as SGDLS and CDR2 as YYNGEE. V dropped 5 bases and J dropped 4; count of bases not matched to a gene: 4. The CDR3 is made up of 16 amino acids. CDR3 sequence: CASREGLAGGSDTQYF. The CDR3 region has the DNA TGTGCCAGCAGAGAGGGACTAGCGGGAGGGTCAGATACGCAGTATTTT.

The CDR3 DNA sequence: TGTGCCAGCAGCCAAGGGACTAGCGGGAATGTGGATACGCAGTATTTT. Amino acid sequence: CASSQGTSGNVDTQYF. The chain joins TRBV4-2 to TRBJ2-3; TRBD2 matches at 12 bases. The CDR3 consists of 16 residues. The ends lost 1 base at V and 6 bases at J; junction bases unmatched: 5. The germline CDR1 and CDR2 sequences are LGHNA and YNFKEQ.

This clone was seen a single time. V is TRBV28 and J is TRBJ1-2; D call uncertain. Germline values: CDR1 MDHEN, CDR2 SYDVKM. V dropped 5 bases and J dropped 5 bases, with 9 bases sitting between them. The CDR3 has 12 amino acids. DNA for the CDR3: TGTGCCAGCAGTAAAAGGGAGTATGGCTACACCTTC. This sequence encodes CASSKREYGYTF.

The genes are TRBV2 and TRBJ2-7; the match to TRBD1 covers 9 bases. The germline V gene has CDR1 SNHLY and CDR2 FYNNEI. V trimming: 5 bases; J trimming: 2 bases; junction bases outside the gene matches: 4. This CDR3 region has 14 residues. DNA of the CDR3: TGTGCCAGCAGTCTGGACAGGGGCCCCTACGAGCAGTACTTC. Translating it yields CASSLDRGPYEQYF. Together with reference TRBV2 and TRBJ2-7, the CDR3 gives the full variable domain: EPEVTQTPSHQVTQMGQEVILRCVPISNHLYFYWYRQILGQKVEFLVSFYNNEISEKSEIFDDQFSVERPDGSNFTLKIRSTKLEDSAMYFCASSLDRGPYEQYFGPGTRLTVT.

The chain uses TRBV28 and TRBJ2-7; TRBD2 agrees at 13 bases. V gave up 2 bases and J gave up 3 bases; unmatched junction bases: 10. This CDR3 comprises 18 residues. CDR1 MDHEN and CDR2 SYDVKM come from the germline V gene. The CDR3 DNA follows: TGTGCCAGCAGTTTAGTTAGTGGTTGGACTAGCGGGAGCTACGAGCAGTACTTC. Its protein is CASSLVSGWTSGSYEQYF.

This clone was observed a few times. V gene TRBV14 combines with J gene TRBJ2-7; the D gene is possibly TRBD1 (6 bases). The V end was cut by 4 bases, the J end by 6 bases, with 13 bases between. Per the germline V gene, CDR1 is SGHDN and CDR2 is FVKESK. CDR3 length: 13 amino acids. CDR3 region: CASSREGVREQYF. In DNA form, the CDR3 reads TGTGCCAGCAGCCGCGAGGGGGTTCGCGAGCAGTACTTC.

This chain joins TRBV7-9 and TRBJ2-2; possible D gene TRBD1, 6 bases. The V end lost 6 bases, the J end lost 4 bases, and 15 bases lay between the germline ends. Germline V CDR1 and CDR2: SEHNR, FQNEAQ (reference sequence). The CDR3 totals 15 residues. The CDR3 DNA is TGTGCCAGCAGTCCAATGCCACAGGGCACCGGGGAGCTGTTTTTT. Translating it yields CASSPMPQGTGELFF.

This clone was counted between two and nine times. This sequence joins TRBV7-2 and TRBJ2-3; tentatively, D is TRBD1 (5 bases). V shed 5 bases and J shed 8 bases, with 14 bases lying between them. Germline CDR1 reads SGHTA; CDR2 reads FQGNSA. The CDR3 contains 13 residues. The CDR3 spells CASSLGAQTTQYF. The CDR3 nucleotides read TGTGCCAGCAGCCTAGGGGCTCAGACTACGCAGTATTTT.

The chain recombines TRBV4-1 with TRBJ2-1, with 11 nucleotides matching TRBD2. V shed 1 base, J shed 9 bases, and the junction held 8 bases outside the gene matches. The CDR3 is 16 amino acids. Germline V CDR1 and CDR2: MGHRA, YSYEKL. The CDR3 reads CASSQALAGGSTEQFF. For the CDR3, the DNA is TGCGCCAGCAGCCAAGCCCTAGCGGGAGGAAGTACTGAGCAGTTCTTC.

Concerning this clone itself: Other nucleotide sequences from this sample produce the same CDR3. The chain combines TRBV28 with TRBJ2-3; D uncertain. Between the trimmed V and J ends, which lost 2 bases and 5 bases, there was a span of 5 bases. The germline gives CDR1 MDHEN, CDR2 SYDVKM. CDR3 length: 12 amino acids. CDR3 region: CASSLGKDTQYF. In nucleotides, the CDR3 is TGTGCCAGCAGTTTAGGTAAAGATACGCAGTATTTT. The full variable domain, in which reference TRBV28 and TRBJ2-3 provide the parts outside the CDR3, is DVKVTQSSRYLVKRTGEKVFLECVQDMDHENMFWYRQDPGLGLRLIYFSYDVKMKEKGDIPEGYSVSREKKERFSLILESASTNQTSMYLCASSLGKDTQYFGPGTRLTVL.

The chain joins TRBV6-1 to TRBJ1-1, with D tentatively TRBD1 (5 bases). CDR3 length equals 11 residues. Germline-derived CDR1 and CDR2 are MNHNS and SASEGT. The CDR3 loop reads CATEENTEAFF. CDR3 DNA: TGTGCGACAGAAGAGAACACTGAAGCTTTCTTT.

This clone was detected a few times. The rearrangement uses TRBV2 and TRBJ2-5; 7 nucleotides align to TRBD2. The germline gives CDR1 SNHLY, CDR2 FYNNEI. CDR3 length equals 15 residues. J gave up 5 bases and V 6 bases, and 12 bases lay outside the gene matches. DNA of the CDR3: TGTGCCAGCAGCTTAACTAGCGTCACCCGGGAGACCCAGTACTTC. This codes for CASSLTSVTRETQYF.